The clone carrying this T cell receptor (beta chain) was counted at least ten times. Its antigen is not identified. V was pared by 10 bases and J by 0 bases, with 9 bases between. The CDR3 runs to 13 residues. This entry comes from a study of response to subunit inactivated influenza vaccine. Regarding the study as a whole: The authors put forward the suggestion that each seasonal influenza vaccination may bring in only a limited number of new T cells.

TCRdb reprocessed the RT-PCR reads with MiXCR, giving one entry per CDR3 protein. The table shows under 800,000 distinct CDR3 sequences, with over 11% occurring only once. The TCR was taken from a middle-aged man who received an inactivated influenza vaccine. The V and J genes are TRBV12-3 or TRBV12-4 and TRBJ1-4; D possibly corresponds to TRBD1 (5 bases). Specimen: PBMCs from blood, collected roughly 2 weeks before vaccination. The CDR3 DNA sequence: TGTGCCACCCGACAGACAACTAATGAAAAACTGTTTTTT. Protein: CATRQTTNEKLFF.